This TCR beta chain is drawn from a study of early T cells in non-severe SARS-CoV-2 infection. This clonotype was observed many times. TCRdb independently ran MiXCR on the 5' RACE reads; one entry per CDR3 protein. The data hold some 30,000 distinct CDR3 sequences, with around 5% observed a single time. This clonotype was sampled from an adult who was a healthcare worker with PCR-confirmed SARS-CoV-2 infection or an uninfected control (not recorded which). Material: whole blood.

CDR3 nucleotides: TGTGCCAGCAGCTTAGGTCAAGGGGGAGGCACAGATACGCAGTATTTT. Translated: CASSLGQGGGTDTQYF. This chain links TRBV7-8 with TRBJ2-3, with TRBD1 as a possible D gene (6 bases). The CDR3 runs 16 residues. V lost 1 base to trimming and J lost 1 base, with 12 bases between them. Germline lookup yields CDR1 SGHVS and CDR2 FQNEAQ.